A single sample gave rise to the 5 T cell receptor beta chains below, sequenced in a study of early T cells in non-severe SARS-CoV-2 infection. Each CDR3 protein is one row after TCRdb ran MiXCR on the 5' RACE reads. In the table there are more than 90,000 distinct CDR3 sequences, around 14% of which are singletons. Sequenced material: whole blood. All receptors derive from an adult who was a healthcare worker with PCR-confirmed SARS-CoV-2 infection or an uninfected control (not recorded which).

This clonotype was found many times. CDR3 bases: TGTGCCAGCAGCCCCATTAGCGGGGGGACTCCCACAGATACGCAGTATTTT. Residues: CASSPISGGTPTDTQYF. J is TRBJ2-3 and V is TRBV11-2, with 10 bases aligning to TRBD2. The CDR3 is made up of 17 amino acids. With V trimmed by 5 bases and J by 2 bases, 10 bases remained unmatched. In germline, CDR1 is SGHAT, CDR2 FQNNGV. The full variable domain, in which reference TRBV11-2 and TRBJ2-3 provide the parts outside the CDR3, is EAGVAQSPRYKIIEKRQSVAFWCNPISGHATLYWYQQILGQGPKLLIQFQNNGVVDDSQLPKDRFSAERLKGVDSTLKIQPAKLEDSAVYLCASSPISGGTPTDTQYFGPGTRLTVL.

This clonotype was observed at least ten times. V and J are TRBV11-2 and TRBJ2-3; 11 bases agree with TRBD1. Germline V gene data show CDR1 as SGHAT and CDR2 as FQNNGV. After removal of 5 bases from V and 6 bases from J, the junction contained 16 bases not matched to a gene. This CDR3 comprises 18 residues. In DNA form, the CDR3 reads TGTGCCAGCAGCCTGCTGGGGACAGGGGGTGATACGGGGGATACGCAGTATTTT. Amino acids: CASSLLGTGGDTGDTQYF.

This clonotype was observed at least ten times. The chain employs TRBV6-9 and TRBJ1-1; 7 bases line up with TRBD1. V was clipped by 5 bases and J by 0 bases; unmatched bases: 12. Germline CDR1 and CDR2: MNHGY and SVAAGI. There are 17 residues in the CDR3. CDR3 nucleotides: TGTGCCAGCAGTCCTTATTGGGGACAGCCGCTGAACACTGAAGCTTTCTTT. Its translation: CASSPYWGQPLNTEAFF.

This chain uses TRBV20-1 with TRBJ1-5; D gene unclear. The CDR3 covers 16 residues. V was cut by 2 bases and J by 0 bases, with 14 bases left in between. Germline loops: CDR1 DFQATT, CDR2 SNEGSKA (reference sequence). CDR3 loop: CSARREPTNSNQPQHF. The DNA of the CDR3 is TGCAGTGCTAGACGGGAGCCCACTAATAGCAATCAGCCCCAGCATTTT.

This clonotype was found many times. The genes are TRBV12-3 or TRBV12-4 and TRBJ1-2; a weak D match, TRBD1 (6 bases). Deletions cut 1 base from V and 8 bases from J, with 14 bases between. This CDR3 contains 14 residues. CDR3: CASSLVGGLTGYTF. CDR3 bases: TGTGCCAGCAGTTTAGTAGGGGGGCTAACCGGCTACACCTTC.